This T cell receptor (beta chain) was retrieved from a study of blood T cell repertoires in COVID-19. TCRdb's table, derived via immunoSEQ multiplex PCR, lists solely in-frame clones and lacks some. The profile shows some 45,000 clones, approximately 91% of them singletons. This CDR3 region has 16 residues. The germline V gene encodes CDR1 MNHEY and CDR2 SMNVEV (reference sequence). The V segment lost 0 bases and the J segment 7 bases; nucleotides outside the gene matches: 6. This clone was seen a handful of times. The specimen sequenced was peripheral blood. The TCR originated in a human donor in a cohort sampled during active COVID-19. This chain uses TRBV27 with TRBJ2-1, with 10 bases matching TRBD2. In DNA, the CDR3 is TGTGCCAGCAGTTTATCCGGAAGCGGGGGGGGAAATGAGCAGTTCTTC. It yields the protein CASSLSGSGGGNEQFF.